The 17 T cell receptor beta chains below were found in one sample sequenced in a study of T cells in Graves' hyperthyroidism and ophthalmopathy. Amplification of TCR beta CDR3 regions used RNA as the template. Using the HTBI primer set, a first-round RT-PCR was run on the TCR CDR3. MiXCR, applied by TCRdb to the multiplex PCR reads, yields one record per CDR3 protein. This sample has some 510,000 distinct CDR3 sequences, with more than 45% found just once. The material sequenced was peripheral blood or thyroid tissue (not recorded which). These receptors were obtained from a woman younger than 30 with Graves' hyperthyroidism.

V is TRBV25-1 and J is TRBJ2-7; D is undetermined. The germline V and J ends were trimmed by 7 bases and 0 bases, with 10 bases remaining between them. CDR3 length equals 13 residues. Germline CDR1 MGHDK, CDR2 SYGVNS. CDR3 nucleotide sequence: TGTGCCAGCAAGACACCCAGCTCCTACGAGCAGTACTTC. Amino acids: CASKTPSSYEQYF.

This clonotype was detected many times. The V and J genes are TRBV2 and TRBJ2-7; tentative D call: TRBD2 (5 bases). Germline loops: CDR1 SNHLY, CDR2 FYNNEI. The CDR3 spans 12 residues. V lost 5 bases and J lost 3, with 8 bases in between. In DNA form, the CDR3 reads TGTGCCAGCAGTCGGGGTGGCTACGAGCAGTACTTC. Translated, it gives CASSRGGYEQYF.

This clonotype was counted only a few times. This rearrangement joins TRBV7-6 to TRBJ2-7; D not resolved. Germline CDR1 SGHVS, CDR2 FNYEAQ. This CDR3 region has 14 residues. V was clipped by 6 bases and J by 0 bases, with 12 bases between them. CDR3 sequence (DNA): TGTGCCAGCAGATACCTCAGCGACTCCTACGAGCAGTACTTC. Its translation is CASRYLSDSYEQYF.

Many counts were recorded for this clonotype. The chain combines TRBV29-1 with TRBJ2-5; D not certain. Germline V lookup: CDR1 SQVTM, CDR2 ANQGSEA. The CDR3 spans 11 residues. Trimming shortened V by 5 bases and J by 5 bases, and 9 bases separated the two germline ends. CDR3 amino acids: CSVPEPETQYF. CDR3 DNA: TGCAGCGTTCCAGAACCGGAGACCCAGTACTTC.

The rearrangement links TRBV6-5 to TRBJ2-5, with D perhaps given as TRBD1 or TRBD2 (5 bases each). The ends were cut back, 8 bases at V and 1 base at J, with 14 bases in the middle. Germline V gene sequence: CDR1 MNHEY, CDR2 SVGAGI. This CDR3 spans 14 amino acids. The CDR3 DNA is TGTGCCAGCGGGTGGGGGATGATCCAAGAGACCCAGTACTTC. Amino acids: CASGWGMIQETQYF.

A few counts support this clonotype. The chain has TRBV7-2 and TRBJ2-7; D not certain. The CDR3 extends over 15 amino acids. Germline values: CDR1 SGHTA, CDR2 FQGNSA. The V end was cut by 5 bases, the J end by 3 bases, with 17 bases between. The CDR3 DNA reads TGTGCCAGCAGCCCAGATGCTAAGGGATACTACGAGCAGTACTTC. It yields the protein CASSPDAKGYYEQYF.

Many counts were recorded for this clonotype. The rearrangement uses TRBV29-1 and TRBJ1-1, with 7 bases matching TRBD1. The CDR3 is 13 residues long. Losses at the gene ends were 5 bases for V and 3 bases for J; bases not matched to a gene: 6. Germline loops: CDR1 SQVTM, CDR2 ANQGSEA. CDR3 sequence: CSVHRGRDTEAFF. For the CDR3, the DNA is TGCAGCGTTCACAGGGGACGGGACACTGAAGCTTTCTTT.

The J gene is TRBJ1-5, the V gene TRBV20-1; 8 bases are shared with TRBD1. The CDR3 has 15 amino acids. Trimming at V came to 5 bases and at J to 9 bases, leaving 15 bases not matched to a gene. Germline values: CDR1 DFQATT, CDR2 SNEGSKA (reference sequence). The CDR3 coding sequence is TGCAGTGCTCGAAGGACAGGGACCCTAGCGTGGCCCCAGCATTTT. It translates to CSARRTGTLAWPQHF.

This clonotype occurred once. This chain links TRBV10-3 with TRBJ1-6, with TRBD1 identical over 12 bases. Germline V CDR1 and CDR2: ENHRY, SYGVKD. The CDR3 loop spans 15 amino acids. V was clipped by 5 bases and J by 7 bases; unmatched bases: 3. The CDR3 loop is CAISIGTGGNSPLHF. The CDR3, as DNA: TGTGCCATCAGTATCGGGACAGGGGGCAATTCACCCCTCCACTTT.

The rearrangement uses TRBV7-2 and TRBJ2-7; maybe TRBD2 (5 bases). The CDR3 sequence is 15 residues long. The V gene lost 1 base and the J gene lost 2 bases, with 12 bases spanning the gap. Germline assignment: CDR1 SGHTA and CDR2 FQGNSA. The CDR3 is CASSLVASGTYEQYF. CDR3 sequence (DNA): TGTGCCAGCAGCTTAGTTGCTTCCGGGACCTACGAGCAGTACTTC.

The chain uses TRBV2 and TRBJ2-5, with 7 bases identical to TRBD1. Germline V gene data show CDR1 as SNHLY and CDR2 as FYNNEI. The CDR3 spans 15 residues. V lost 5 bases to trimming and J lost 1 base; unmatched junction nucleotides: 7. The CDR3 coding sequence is TGTGCCAGCAGTTCCTCGTGGGACAGCCAAGAGACCCAGTACTTC. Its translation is CASSSSWDSQETQYF. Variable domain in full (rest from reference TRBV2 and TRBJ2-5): EPEVTQTPSHQVTQMGQEVILRCVPISNHLYFYWYRQILGQKVEFLVSFYNNEISEKSEIFDDQFSVERPDGSNFTLKIRSTKLEDSAMYFCASSSSWDSQETQYFGPGTRLLVL.

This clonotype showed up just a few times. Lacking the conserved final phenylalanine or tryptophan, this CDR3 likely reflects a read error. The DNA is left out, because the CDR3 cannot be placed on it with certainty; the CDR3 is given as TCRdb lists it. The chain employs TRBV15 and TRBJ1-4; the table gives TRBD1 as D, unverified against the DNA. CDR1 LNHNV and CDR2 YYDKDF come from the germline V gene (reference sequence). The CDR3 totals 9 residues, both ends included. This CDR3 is CATSRDTGT.

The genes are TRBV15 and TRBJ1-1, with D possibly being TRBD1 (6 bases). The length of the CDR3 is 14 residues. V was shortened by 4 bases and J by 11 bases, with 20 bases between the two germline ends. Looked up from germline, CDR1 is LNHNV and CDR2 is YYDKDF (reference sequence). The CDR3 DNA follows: TGTGCCACCAGCATCACGGACCAGGGGCGTTGGGCTTTCTTT. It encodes CATSITDQGRWAFF.

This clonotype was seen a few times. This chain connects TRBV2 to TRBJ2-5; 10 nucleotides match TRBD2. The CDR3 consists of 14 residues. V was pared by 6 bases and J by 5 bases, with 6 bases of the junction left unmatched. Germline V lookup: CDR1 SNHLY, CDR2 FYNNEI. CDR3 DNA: TGTGCCAGCAGCCCCGGGACTAGCGTCGAGACCCAGTACTTC. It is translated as CASSPGTSVETQYF.

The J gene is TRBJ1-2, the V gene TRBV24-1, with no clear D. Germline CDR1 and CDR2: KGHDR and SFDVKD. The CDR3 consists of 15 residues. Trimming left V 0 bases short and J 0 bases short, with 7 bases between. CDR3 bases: TGTGCCACCAGTGATTTGGAGGTATCTAACTATGGCTACACCTTC. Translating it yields CATSDLEVSNYGYTF.

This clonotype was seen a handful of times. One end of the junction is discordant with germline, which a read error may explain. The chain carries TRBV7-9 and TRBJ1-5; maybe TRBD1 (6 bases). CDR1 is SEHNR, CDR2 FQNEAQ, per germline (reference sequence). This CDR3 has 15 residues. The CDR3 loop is CASSLAEGGHQPQHF. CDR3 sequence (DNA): TGTGCCAGCAGTTTAGCGGAGGGGGGTCATCAGCCCCAGCATTTT.

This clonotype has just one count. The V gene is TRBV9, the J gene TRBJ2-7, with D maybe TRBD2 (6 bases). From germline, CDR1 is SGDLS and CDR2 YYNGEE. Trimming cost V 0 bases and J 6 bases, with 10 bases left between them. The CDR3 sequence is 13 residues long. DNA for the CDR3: TGTGCCAGCAGCGTAGCGGGAGAGTGCGAGCAGTACTTC. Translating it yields CASSVAGECEQYF.